The T cell receptor beta chain described here comes from a study of CXCR3-negative and CXCR3-positive naive CD8 T cells. Overall study findings and caveats: Post-cryopreservation CXCR3 expression was partly diminished, and the bulk of assays employed fresh PBMCs. Both naive subsets showed comparably high diversity, and memory CD8+ cells showed much lower diversity. Higher TRB CDR3 hydrophobicity marked CXCR3-positive naive cells relative to CXCR3-negative naive cells. Naive subsets had comparable surface CD5; TCR strength was inferred from TRB CDR3 properties.

About this clonotype: The target antigen is unknown.

UMI-labeled TRB cDNA libraries were prepared by 5' RACE. TCRdb reprocessed the 5' RACE reads and keeps a single row for each CDR3 protein, giving no DNA. This sample's clone table lists around 140,000 distinct CDR3 sequences. The sample was naive CXCR3- CD8+ T cells from blood. Noted subset: CD45RO-CCR7+CD27+CD95- naive CD8+ T cells lacking CXCR3 (TNR3-). This sequence originates from a human donor in good health. Some clones in this sample may be carry-over from other donors' samples.

CDR3: CASSLLDSTDTQYF. This sequence joins TRBV12-3 or TRBV12-4 and TRBJ2-3. CDR3 length equals 14 residues.